This TCR beta chain was captured by sequencing in a study of blood T cell repertoires in COVID-19. Background on the study: The United States, Italy and Spain were the sources of the acute and convalescent COVID-19 samples. The analysed material was cDNA or gDNA that came from T cells, B-cell-depleted T cells, or PBMCs.

Methods used by the authors: Reference gene primer amplification gave nucleated cell count estimates. Method: immunoSEQ multiplex PCR; TCRdb's copy keeps in-frame clones and lacks some. The D gene and trimming were derived from the DNA, and the V and J assignments and clone size from that table. The sample has 100,000 to 150,000 clones, roughly 85% seen once. The ends were cut back, 6 bases at V and 15 bases at J, with 15 bases in the middle. Per the germline V gene, CDR1 is LGHNT and CDR2 is FRNRAP. The CDR3 is 11 residues long. Sequenced material: peripheral blood. The J gene is TRBJ2-1, the V gene TRBV12-5; D might be TRBD1 (6 bases). This clonotype was obtained from a woman older than 75 with acute or convalescent COVID-19. The CDR3 here is CASGDTGYRFF. The CDR3 bases are TGTGCTAGTGGCGATACAGGGTACCGGTTCTTC.